This entry lists 13 T cell receptor beta chains sequenced from one sample in a study of cytotoxic CD8 clonotypes in ibrutinib-treated CLL. Assay used: immunoSEQ multiplex PCR; TCRdb lists only in-frame clones, some missing. The sample gives roughly 250,000 clones, around 70% of which show up once; 15% is in the top ten. The sequenced sample was PBMCs, obtained after 24 months of ibrutinib treatment. These receptors were taken from a human donor with chronic lymphocytic leukemia.

The chain joins TRBV29-1 to TRBJ2-2, with 9 bases lining up with TRBD2. J was trimmed by 6 bases and V by 5 bases; bases with no gene match: 4. Per the germline V gene, CDR1 is SQVTM and CDR2 is ANQGSEA. The CDR3 spans 13 residues. This CDR3 reads CSVSSGRPGELFF. The CDR3 DNA sequence: TGCAGCGTTTCAAGCGGGAGGCCCGGGGAGCTGTTTTTT.

This chain joins TRBV19 and TRBJ2-5, with 12 nucleotides matching TRBD2. The V gene end was trimmed by 7 bases and the J gene end by 4 bases; junction bases not matched to a gene: 7. Germline V gene data show CDR1 as LNHDA and CDR2 as SQIVND (reference sequence). The length of the CDR3 is 15 residues. CDR3 bases: TGTGCCAGTACCCCACTAGCGGGGGGAGGAGAGACCCAGTACTTC. Its protein is CASTPLAGGGETQYF.

The J gene is TRBJ2-1, the V gene TRBV9; possible D gene TRBD2, 6 bases. Trimming removed 7 bases from V and 5 bases from J, with 13 bases in between. The CDR3 has 13 amino acids. Per the germline V gene, CDR1 is SGDLS and CDR2 is YYNGEE. CDR3 amino acids: CASAQWRDNEQFF. The CDR3 DNA sequence: TGTGCCAGCGCCCAGTGGAGGGACAATGAGCAGTTCTTC.

DNA for the CDR3: TGTGCCAGCAGCGTTGGAGGGAAGAGCGGTGAGCAGTTCTTC. Translated, it gives CASSVGGKSGEQFF. V usage is TRBV9 and J usage is TRBJ2-1, with TRBD2 as a possible D gene (6 bases). The CDR3 is 14 residues long. Germline CDR1 SGDLS, CDR2 YYNGEE. V shed 2 bases and J shed 9 bases, with 15 bases lying between them. Filled out from reference TRBV9 and TRBJ2-1, the complete variable domain reads DSGVTQTPKHLITATGQRVTLRCSPRSGDLSVYWYQQSLDQGLQFLIQYYNGEERAKGNILERFSAQQFPDLHSELNLSSLELGDSALYFCASSVGGKSGEQFFGPGTRLTVL.

The CDR3 protein is CASSFMYF. CDR3 DNA: TGTGCCAGCTCTTTTATGTACTTC. The rearrangement uses TRBV5-8 and TRBJ2-7; D ambiguous. With 7 bases removed from V and 12 bases from J, the gap between germline ends came to 8 bases. Germline V gene data show CDR1 as SGHTS and CDR2 as YDEGEE. There are 8 residues in the CDR3.

This chain links TRBV7-6 with TRBJ2-2, with TRBD2 identical over 11 bases. V lost 4 bases and J lost 8; bases outside the gene matches: 3. The CDR3 sequence is 14 residues long. Germline V gives CDR1 SGHVS, CDR2 FNYEAQ. The CDR3 sequence is CASSSGLADGELFF. As DNA, the CDR3 is TGTGCCAGCAGCTCGGGACTAGCGGATGGGGAGCTGTTTTTT.

V gene TRBV29-1 combines with J gene TRBJ2-2; TRBD1 matches 7 bases. This CDR3 has 14 residues. Trimming took 1 base from V and 6 from J; bases not matched to a gene: 5. Germline CDR1 reads SQVTM; CDR2 reads ANQGSEA. In DNA form, the CDR3 reads TGCAGCGTTGAAGGACAGGGCAACGCCGGGGAGCTGTTTTTT. Protein sequence: CSVEGQGNAGELFF.

This clone was seen more than once but under ten times. This sequence joins TRBV6-5 and TRBJ1-3; 8 nucleotides line up with TRBD1. With V trimmed by 6 bases and J by 2 bases, 3 bases remained unmatched. The germline CDR1 and CDR2 sequences are MNHEY and SVGAGI. This CDR3 is 14 amino acids long. The CDR3 here is CASSRTGTGNTIYF. CDR3 nucleotide sequence: TGTGCCAGCAGCAGGACAGGGACTGGAAACACCATATATTTT.

The rearrangement joins TRBV9 to TRBJ1-5; maybe TRBD1 (6 bases). V was cut by 5 bases and J by 4 bases, with 16 bases left in between. CDR1 is SGDLS and CDR2 is YYNGEE in the germline V gene. CDR3 length: 15 residues. The DNA for the CDR3 is TGTGCCAGCAGTAGGGGGGGAGGAGAAAATCAGCCCCAGCATTTT. It yields the protein CASSRGGGENQPQHF.

This clone was recorded a few times. The chain couples TRBV29-1 to TRBJ2-1; D is undetermined. Trimming removed 6 bases at V and 0 bases at J, with 12 bases between. Per germline, CDR1 SQVTM and CDR2 ANQGSEA. The CDR3 runs to 14 residues. The CDR3 bases are TGCAGCGTAGCGACCACGAGCTCCTACAATGAGCAGTTCTTC. Its protein is CSVATTSSYNEQFF.

The chain is built from TRBV7-9 and TRBJ1-5; D uncertain. This CDR3 comprises 16 residues. CDR1 and CDR2 from the germline V gene are SEHNR and FQNEAQ (reference sequence). Trimming took off 0 bases at V and 6 bases at J, with 15 bases between the two ends. The CDR3 region has the DNA TGTGCCAGCAGCTTAGCGACCAGGAATCGACGTCAGCCCCAGCATTTT. Translation: CASSLATRNRRQPQHF.

The chain has TRBV29-1 and TRBJ1-5; 8 bases agree with TRBD1. This CDR3 contains 14 residues. V was clipped by 7 bases and J by 5 bases; unmatched bases: 10. CDR1 and CDR2 from the germline V gene are SQVTM and ANQGSEA. For the CDR3, the DNA is TGCAGCGCATGGACAGGGACGAAAGATCAGCCCCAGCATTTT. This translates into CSAWTGTKDQPQHF.

Only one count was recorded for this clone. The gene calls are TRBV25-1 and TRBJ2-5, with 7 bases lining up with TRBD2. Germline trimming cut 6 bases from V and 2 bases from J; bases unmatched to any gene: 9. Germline V CDR1 and CDR2: MGHDK, SYGVNS. The CDR3 is 15 residues long. The DNA for the CDR3 is TGTGCCAGCAGCTCTAGACTAGCTGGACAAGAGACCCAGTACTTC. It specifies CASSSRLAGQETQYF.